The 13 T cell receptor beta chains below come from one sample, sequenced in a study of T cell responses to AZD1222 COVID-19 vaccine (TCRdb year 2021). Explained via the paper, the time point label denotes: about 28 days (+/-7) after the second vaccine dose. Library generation was performed with the immunoSEQ multiplex PCR assay. TCRdb limited this immuneACCESS table to in-frame rearrangements with V and J called. A share of clones is missing; checked studies link under half to unresolved V genes, and the rest is unexplained. A total of tens of thousands of clones appear in this sample, 70% to 90% of them only once. Clones ranked in the top ten supply under 14% of the sample. This specimen consisted of peripheral blood, obtained 28 days after the second AZD1222 dose. Receptors originate from an adult who received the AZD1222 COVID-19 vaccine.

The chain is built from TRBV4-3 and TRBJ1-6; D unclear. From germline, CDR1 is LGHNA and CDR2 YSLEER. This CDR3 comprises 14 residues. V lost 0 bases and J 6 bases, leaving 6 bases between the germline ends. CDR3 sequence: CASSQEGVNSPLHF. As DNA, the CDR3 is TGCGCCAGCAGCCAAGAGGGTGTTAATTCACCCCTCCACTTT.

V gene TRBV9 combines with J gene TRBJ2-3, with D unresolved. CDR1 is SGDLS, CDR2 YYNGEE, per germline. The CDR3 runs 16 residues. V was pared by 4 bases and J by 0 bases, with 15 bases between. In DNA form, the CDR3 reads TGTGCCAGCAGCTATACTGGGGAAGTCAGCACAGATACGCAGTATTTT. Protein sequence: CASSYTGEVSTDTQYF. Looking up the rest from reference TRBV9 and TRBJ2-3 gives the full variable domain: DSGVTQTPKHLITATGQRVTLRCSPRSGDLSVYWYQQSLDQGLQFLIQYYNGEERAKGNILERFSAQQFPDLHSELNLSSLELGDSALYFCASSYTGEVSTDTQYFGPGTRLTVL.

The V and J genes are TRBV2 and TRBJ1-1; D is uncertain. The CDR3 has 14 amino acids. Trimming cost V 6 bases and J 3 bases, with 14 bases left between them. Per the germline V gene, CDR1 is SNHLY and CDR2 is FYNNEI. CDR3 sequence: CASSDPMSYTEAFF. CDR3 coding DNA: TGTGCCAGCAGCGACCCGATGTCCTACACTGAAGCTTTCTTT.

The chain couples TRBV18 to TRBJ2-1; 7 bases are shared with TRBD1. J lost 0 bases, V lost 3 bases, and 2 bases had no gene match. The CDR3 loop spans 15 amino acids. Germline assignment: CDR1 KGHSH and CDR2 LQKENI. The CDR3 here is CASSPRTGSYNEQFF. DNA for the CDR3: TGTGCCAGCTCACCGCGGACAGGCTCCTACAATGAGCAGTTCTTC.

In this sample, this clone turned up once. V and J are TRBV10-3 and TRBJ2-7; possible D gene TRBD1, 6 bases. The germline CDR1 and CDR2 sequences are ENHRY and SYGVKD. The CDR3 consists of 15 residues. The germline V and J ends were trimmed by 6 bases and 0 bases, with 15 bases remaining between them. The CDR3 bases are TGTGCCATCAGGCCACAGGGCCCAAGCTCCTACGAGCAGTACTTC. Translating it yields CAIRPQGPSSYEQYF.

The V and J genes are TRBV6-5 and TRBJ2-7; D gene ambiguous. In germline, CDR1 is MNHEY, CDR2 SVGAGI. CDR3 length: 15 residues. V lost 7 bases and J 3 bases, leaving 19 bases between the germline ends. This CDR3 is CASNPSGGEFYEQYF. The CDR3 region has the DNA TGTGCCAGCAATCCTTCAGGTGGCGAGTTCTACGAGCAGTACTTC.

The chain links TRBV10-3 to TRBJ1-2, with D possibly matching TRBD1 (6 bases). This CDR3 spans 13 amino acids. V was cut by 4 bases and J by 8 bases, with 14 bases left in between. Per germline, CDR1 ENHRY and CDR2 SYGVKD. The DNA for the CDR3 is TGTGCCATCAGTGCCTATGAGGGGGAAGGCTACACCTTC. It encodes CAISAYEGEGYTF.

The rearrangement links TRBV7-9 to TRBJ1-1; no definite D call. Germline CDR1 SEHNR, CDR2 FQNEAQ (reference sequence). The CDR3 extends over 12 amino acids. V was pared by 1 base and J by 6 bases, with 6 bases between. The DNA of the CDR3 is TGTGCCAGCAGCTTAGTGTCCGCTGAAGCTTTCTTT. Its protein product is CASSLVSAEAFF. Drawing the rest from reference TRBV7-9 and TRBJ1-1, the complete variable domain is DTGVSQNPRHKITKRGQNVTFRCDPISEHNRLYWYRQTLGQGPEFLTYFQNEAQLEKSRLLSDRFSAERPKGSFSTLEIQRTEQGDSAMYLCASSLVSAEAFFGQGTRLTVV.

The rearrangement joins TRBV3-1 (or the pseudogene TRBV3-2) to TRBJ1-5; no reliable D call. The CDR3 has 13 residues. Between the trimmed V and J ends, which lost 0 bases and 7 bases, there was a span of 7 bases. The germline gives CDR1 LGHDT, CDR2 YNNKEL (reference sequence). The CDR3 loop reads CASSQDTLQPQHF. The CDR3, as DNA: TGTGCCAGCAGCCAAGACACTCTCCAGCCCCAGCATTTT.

The gene calls are TRBV6-5 and TRBJ1-2; TRBD1 is a possible D gene (5 bases). CDR1 MNHEY and CDR2 SVGAGI come from the germline V gene. Between the trimmed V and J ends, which lost 6 bases and 0 bases, there was a span of 11 bases. The CDR3 has 14 amino acids. Here the CDR3 DNA reads TGTGCCAGCAGAGAGACAGCCGCTAACTATGGCTACACCTTC. Translation gives CASRETAANYGYTF.

This clone was picked up a small number of times. Other DNA sequences in this specimen translate into the identical CDR3. The V gene is TRBV6-5, the J gene TRBJ2-5; D gene uncertain. The V end lost 6 bases, the J end lost 4 bases, and 6 bases lay between the germline ends. The CDR3 length is 11 residues. CDR1 MNHEY and CDR2 SVGAGI come from the germline V gene. CDR3 region: CASSFGETQYF. CDR3 DNA sequence: TGTGCCAGCAGCTTCGGAGAGACCCAGTACTTC.

The chain links TRBV27 to TRBJ2-5, with 9 bases aligning to TRBD1. The trim removed 4 bases at V and 5 bases at J, leaving 8 bases unmatched. From germline, CDR1 is MNHEY and CDR2 SMNVEV (reference sequence). There are 15 residues in the CDR3. CDR3 nucleotides: TGTGCCAGCAGTTATCCGGGACAGGGCTATGAGACCCAGTACTTC. Translating it yields CASSYPGQGYETQYF.

This clone was counted a single time. The chain recombines TRBV19 with TRBJ2-3, with D possibly TRBD1 on 6 matching bases. This CDR3 has 13 residues. The germline CDR1 and CDR2 sequences are LNHDA and SQIVND (reference sequence). The V end was cut by 3 bases, the J end by 10 bases, with 14 bases between. The CDR3 is CASSMVQGRAQYF. In nucleotides, the CDR3 is TGTGCCAGTAGTATGGTACAGGGAAGGGCGCAGTATTTT.